The 18 T cell receptor beta chains in this list originate from one sample, sequenced in a study of shared clonotypes between healthy human individuals. This table comes from immunoSEQ multiplex PCR, and its TCRdb copy is limited to in-frame clones, with some not included. The data hold some 550,000 clones, with 97% observed a single time. The sequenced sample consisted of naive CD4+ T cells sorted from blood. As for subset: CD45RA+ positively selected. These receptors came from a woman aged 25-40 years in good health.

This clone was seen only once. V gene TRBV27 combines with J gene TRBJ2-6; TRBD1 matches at 9 bases. The CDR3 is 20 amino acids. V was clipped by 2 bases and J by 4 bases; unmatched bases: 15. The germline CDR1 and CDR2 sequences are MNHEY and SMNVEV (reference sequence). CDR3 amino acids: CASSLRGQGLLREGANVLTF. The DNA for the CDR3 is TGTGCCAGCAGTTTAAGGGGACAGGGACTGCTGCGTGAGGGGGCCAACGTCCTGACTTTC. Drawing the rest from reference TRBV27 and TRBJ2-6, the complete variable domain is EAQVTQNPRYLITVTGKKLTVTCSQNMNHEYMSWYRQDPGLGLRQIYYSMNVEVTDKGDVPEGYKVSRKEKRNFPLILESPSPNQTSLYFCASSLRGQGLLREGANVLTFGAGSRLTVL.

V is TRBV19 and J is TRBJ1-1, with D tentatively TRBD1 (6 bases). The V and J ends lost 7 bases and 2 bases respectively, with 17 bases between them. The CDR3 totals 15 residues. Germline CDR1 reads LNHDA; CDR2 reads SQIVND (reference sequence). Here the CDR3 reads CASTGGGATNTEAFF. CDR3 sequence (DNA): TGTGCCAGTACCGGAGGGGGGGCCACCAACACTGAAGCTTTCTTT.

The CDR3 loop is CAWSFGLAGNSYNEQFF. CDR3 DNA sequence: TGTGCCTGGAGTTTTGGGCTAGCGGGTAACTCCTACAATGAGCAGTTCTTC. The rearrangement joins TRBV30 to TRBJ2-1, with 8 bases fitting TRBD2. Germline CDR1 and CDR2: GTSNPN and SVGIG (reference sequence). Unmatched junction bases numbered 9, after V lost 2 bases and J lost 0 bases. This CDR3 spans 17 amino acids.

The genes are TRBV6-6 and TRBJ2-1; the match to TRBD1 covers 9 bases. This CDR3 comprises 16 residues. Germline trimming cut 2 bases from V and 7 bases from J; bases unmatched to any gene: 9. CDR1 and CDR2 from the germline V gene are MNHNY and SVGAGI (reference sequence). The CDR3 DNA follows: TGTGCCAGCAGTTACCCAACGGGACAGGGCCTAAATGAGCAGTTCTTC. It encodes CASSYPTGQGLNEQFF.

The chain combines TRBV2 with TRBJ2-1; D is perhaps TRBD2 (6 bases). This CDR3 is 15 amino acids long. The germline V gene encodes CDR1 SNHLY and CDR2 FYNNEI. V dropped 3 bases and J dropped 0 bases, with 9 bases sitting between them. In nucleotides, the CDR3 is TGTGCCAGCAGTGACGGGGGATTCTCCTACAATGAGCAGTTCTTC. Translating gives CASSDGGFSYNEQFF.

The CDR3 spells CASNALGQGDTEAFF. The CDR3 nucleotides read TGTGCCAGCAACGCCCTGGGACAGGGTGATACTGAAGCTTTCTTT. J is TRBJ1-1 and V is TRBV9; 9 bases line up with TRBD1. The germline V gene encodes CDR1 SGDLS and CDR2 YYNGEE. Trimming removed 6 bases from V and 5 bases from J; junction bases left unmatched: 11. The CDR3 totals 15 residues. The full variable domain, with the rest looked up from reference TRBV9 and TRBJ1-1, is DSGVTQTPKHLITATGQRVTLRCSPRSGDLSVYWYQQSLDQGLQFLIQYYNGEERAKGNILERFSAQQFPDLHSELNLSSLELGDSALYFCASNALGQGDTEAFFGQGTRLTVV.

The chain uses TRBV9 and TRBJ2-5; a possible D gene is TRBD1 (5 bases). This CDR3 is built from 15 residues. Germline-derived CDR1 and CDR2 are SGDLS and YYNGEE. Trimming left V 0 bases short and J 3 bases short, with 12 bases between. The CDR3 loop is CASSVVWGAEETQYF. The CDR3 DNA reads TGTGCCAGCAGCGTAGTTTGGGGCGCGGAAGAGACCCAGTACTTC.

V and J are TRBV5-4 and TRBJ2-4; possible D gene TRBD1, 7 bases. Germline V gene sequence: CDR1 SGHNT, CDR2 YYREEE (reference sequence). Trimming pared 2 bases from V and 6 bases from J, leaving 15 bases between. CDR3 length: 15 residues. The CDR3 bases are TGTGCCAGCAGCTTTGGGTACAGGGGAGGAAACATTCAGTACTTC. Its protein is CASSFGYRGGNIQYF.

This clone appeared a single time. The chain links TRBV2 to TRBJ2-1; 8 nucleotides match TRBD1. The V gene's germline CDR1 is SNHLY and CDR2 FYNNEI. V lost 5 bases and J lost 10; bases outside the gene matches: 10. There are 14 residues in the CDR3. The CDR3 loop is CASSPRTGFQEQFF. The CDR3 bases are TGTGCCAGCAGTCCCCGGACAGGGTTTCAGGAGCAGTTCTTC.

To note about this clone: This same CDR3 is encoded by further DNA sequences in the sample. CDR3 DNA sequence: TGTGCCAGCTCACCACCGGGGACTAGCGGGACCTACGAGCAGTACTTC. This sequence encodes CASSPPGTSGTYEQYF. J is TRBJ2-7 and V is TRBV18; TRBD2 matches at 13 bases. Germline V gives CDR1 KGHSH, CDR2 LQKENI. J gave up 2 bases and V 0 bases, and 1 base lay outside the gene matches. The CDR3 covers 16 residues.

The sample holds one count of this clone. The chain uses TRBV5-4 and TRBJ2-5; the D is unclear. The germline gives CDR1 SGHNT, CDR2 YYREEE (reference sequence). CDR3 length equals 13 residues. The ends were cut back, 0 bases at V and 2 bases at J, with 5 bases in the middle. CDR3 region: CASSLVLQETQYF. CDR3 nucleotide sequence: TGTGCCAGCAGCTTGGTTCTACAAGAGACCCAGTACTTC.

The chain employs TRBV11-2 and TRBJ2-1, with TRBD2 identical over 7 bases. CDR1 SGHAT and CDR2 FQNNGV come from the germline V gene. J gave up 0 bases and V 6 bases, and 5 bases lay outside the gene matches. This CDR3 has 15 residues. The CDR3 DNA reads as TGTGCCAGCAGTATGCGGGAGTTCTCCTACAATGAGCAGTTCTTC. Its translation: CASSMREFSYNEQFF.

This chain connects TRBV5-1 to TRBJ1-3; TRBD1 is a possible D gene (5 bases). V lost 4 bases and J 0 bases, leaving 14 bases between the germline ends. Germline assignment: CDR1 SGHRS and CDR2 YFSETQ. This CDR3 is built from 16 residues. The CDR3 protein is CASSRGTLDSGNTIYF. DNA of the CDR3: TGCGCCAGCAGCAGGGGCACCCTAGACTCTGGAAACACCATATATTTT.

The chain uses TRBV2 and TRBJ1-4; D ambiguous. The germline V and J ends were trimmed by 7 bases and 3 bases, with 12 bases remaining between them. The CDR3 loop spans 14 amino acids. Looked up from germline, CDR1 is SNHLY and CDR2 is FYNNEI. The DNA for the CDR3 is TGTGCCAGCATTGGCGAAAAAGCTAATGAAAAACTGTTTTTT. It translates to CASIGEKANEKLFF.

This chain uses TRBV28 with TRBJ2-2; TRBD2 aligns across 13 bases. The CDR3 contains 15 residues. CDR1 and CDR2 from the germline V gene are MDHEN and SYDVKM. Germline trimming cut 7 bases from V and 8 bases from J; bases unmatched to any gene: 7. CDR3 nucleotide sequence: TGTGCCAGCACCACTAGCGGGAGGGCCTGGGGGGAGCTGTTTTTT. This encodes CASTTSGRAWGELFF.

The chain joins TRBV19 to TRBJ2-1; D uncertain. This CDR3 is 11 amino acids long. Trimming shortened V by 3 bases and J by 11 bases, and 8 bases separated the two germline ends. Germline assignment: CDR1 LNHDA and CDR2 SQIVND (reference sequence). The CDR3 nucleotides read TGTGCCAGTAGTATTAGACACAAGCAGTTCTTC. Residues: CASSIRHKQFF.

V is TRBV11-2 and J is TRBJ2-3, with a tentative D call TRBD1 (6 bases). Germline values: CDR1 SGHAT, CDR2 FQNNGV. Trimming pared 4 bases from V and 1 base from J, leaving 18 bases between. This CDR3 has 17 residues. The DNA for the CDR3 is TGTGCCAGCAGCTCGTCTTACAGGGTATTCGGCACAGATACGCAGTATTTT. Its protein product is CASSSSYRVFGTDTQYF.

This CDR3 reads CASSLPPRANNRYTEAFF. CDR3 nucleotides: TGTGCCAGCAGTTTACCCCCCCGCGCAAACAACAGGTACACTGAAGCTTTCTTT. V gene TRBV28 combines with J gene TRBJ1-1, with D possibly being TRBD1 (5 bases). The germline gives CDR1 MDHEN, CDR2 SYDVKM. Trimming cost V 2 bases and J 3 bases, with 22 bases left between them. This CDR3 is 18 amino acids long.